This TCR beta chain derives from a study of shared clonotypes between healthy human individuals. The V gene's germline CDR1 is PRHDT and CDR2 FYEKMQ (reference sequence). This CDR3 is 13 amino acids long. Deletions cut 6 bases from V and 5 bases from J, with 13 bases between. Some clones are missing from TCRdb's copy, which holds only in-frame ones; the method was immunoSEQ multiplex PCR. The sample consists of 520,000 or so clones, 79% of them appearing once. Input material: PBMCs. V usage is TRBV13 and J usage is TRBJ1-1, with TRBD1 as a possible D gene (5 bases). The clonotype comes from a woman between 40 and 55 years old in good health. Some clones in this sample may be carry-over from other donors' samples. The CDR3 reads CASSPGRLTEAFF. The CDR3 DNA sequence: TGTGCCAGCAGTCCAGGGAGGTTGACTGAAGCTTTCTTT.